This TCR beta chain was captured in a study of blood T cells in healthy people across ages. The study, taken as a whole, reports: Roughly linear declines in TCR beta diversity per million T cells occurred with age. The study found more naive CD4+ cells and higher diversity in long-lived than aged donors.

Per germline, CDR1 MNHNS and CDR2 SASEGT. The junction had 6 bases not matched to a gene; V was cut back by 3 bases and J by 8 bases. This CDR3 region has 14 residues. For every donor, a draw yielded ten milliliters of peripheral blood. The use of a sample-barcoded 5' primer and a J-beta primer mix characterized a second PCR of 7 to 11 cycles. A tag from a template-switch adaptor with 12 random nucleotides marked each cDNA molecule. In TCRdb, the 5' RACE reads were re-called with MiXCR into one record per CDR3 protein. In the table there are about 1 million distinct CDR3 sequences, 45% of which are singletons. This clonotype has just a few counts. Its antigen is not known.

This chain connects TRBV6-1 to TRBJ2-1, with TRBD1 matching over 8 bases. The TCR comes from a woman aged 55-70 years in good health. Sequencing input: blood. The CDR3 region is CASSDSQGADEQFF. The CDR3 DNA reads TGTGCCAGCAGTGACAGTCAGGGGGCCGATGAGCAGTTCTTC.